The clone carrying this T cell receptor (beta chain) came up a few times. Antigen: not known. This sample was taken from a study of T cells after yellow fever vaccination. Study details: Preparation of fractions with low cell numbers was performed using SMART-Seq v4 Ultra Low Input.

Conversion of TCR transcripts into cDNA relied on 5'RACE template switching, which added a universal primer site and UMIs. From the 5' RACE reads, TCRdb called clonotypes with MiXCR, one entry per CDR3 protein. This table holds some 300,000 distinct CDR3 sequences, around 8.1% found once. Trimming at V came to 6 bases and at J to 6 bases, leaving 13 bases not matched to a gene. Germline CDR1 is SQVTM and CDR2 is ANQGSEA. The CDR3 is 15 residues long. Study-level findings and limits: Peak timing came faster in the weaker secondary response, day 5 versus 15.

The sequencing here drew on PBMCs, taken around 45 days after the first yellow fever vaccination. The chain has TRBV29-1 and TRBJ2-2; 7 bases fit TRBD1. The clonotype was recovered from a man aged 18 to 30 who received the YFV17D yellow fever vaccine. CDR3 nucleotides: TGCAGCGTCGCGCTACTTGACAGGGATGCCGGGGAGCTGTTTTTT. As protein: CSVALLDRDAGELFF.